Sequencing of this T cell receptor beta chain was carried out in a study of blood T cell repertoires in COVID-19. TCRdb's copy holds only in-frame clones and misses some; the assay was immunoSEQ multiplex PCR. Here the sample spans more than 65,000 clones, about 79% being singletons. Germline trimming cut 5 bases from V and 5 bases from J; bases unmatched to any gene: 11. CDR1 and CDR2 from the germline V gene are SGHNT and YYREEE (reference sequence). The CDR3 is 15 residues long. The TCR was taken from a woman aged 45 to 65 with acute or convalescent COVID-19. V and J are TRBV5-4 and TRBJ2-5; 8 positions match TRBD1. Input material: peripheral blood. CDR3 nucleotides: TGTGCCAGCAGAAATGAGGACAGGGCCGAGGAGACCCAGTACTTC. Translated: CASRNEDRAEETQYF.